This T cell receptor beta chain came from a study of blood T cell repertoires in COVID-19 (dated by TCRdb to about 2020). Turning to the overall study: Samples covering the acute and convalescent phases of COVID-19 were provided by collaborators in the United States, Italy and Spain. The material from the prospective study consisted of cDNA or gDNA derived from T cells, B-cell-depleted T cells, or PBMCs. Subjects who had been exposed to COVID-19, were actively infected with it, or had recovered from it provided the deeply sampled blood TCRbeta repertoires that made up the dataset. The repertoires were released in a freely available public database intended as a resource for research on the immune response to SARS-CoV-2. Samples were obtained from the ongoing ImmuneRACE study (first 160 participants) and from about 1,300 subjects provided by 6 global collaborators. The sample metadata nearly always contained a de-identified subject ID, COVID-19 status, age in years and sex. HLA class I and class II types, where available, came from metadata supplied by the sample provider rather than from assay-based typing.

Study-level results and caveats: Clinical and demographic metadata were provided uncurated, with the amount varying by source and participant.

Points on this clone: What antigen it recognizes has not been identified. No per-base quality is available; no much larger clone lies one base away.

Another Seattle source contributed samples from volunteer blood donors who had recovered from COVID-19. Each collaborating institution followed its own protocols to collect whole blood in K2EDTA tubes. For TCRbeta analysis, collaborator samples were shipped as frozen whole blood, as isolated PBMCs, or as DNA extracted from either sample type. The immunoSEQ Assay, a bias-controlled multiplex PCR, was used to amplify TCRbeta CDR3 regions from genomic DNA. For the original study's pipeline: Within the assay, amplification of reference gene primers was used to estimate how many nucleated cells each sample contained. To quantify the absolute abundance of each unique TCRbeta CDR3 rearrangement, sequence reads were collapsed and filtered. For each sample, productive Simpson clonality was calculated by taking the square root of Simpson's diversity index across productive rearrangements. The table was pulled from immuneACCESS by TCRdb, which kept in-frame rearrangements only. Such tables lose some clones; where checked, under half of the loss comes from unresolved V genes, and the rest has no known cause. V and J calls and clone size come straight from that table; D and trimming were deduced from the DNA. This sample holds under 300,000 clones; about four fifths were observed only once. The top ten constitute around 2% of the sample.

V loses 4 bases of germline sequence and J loses 12 bases, and the interval between the two ends is 13 bases. The CDR3 has 13 amino acids, counting the end cysteine and phenylalanine. Left in the record is the CDR3 DNA by itself, 39 bases read in frame from the first base. Per the germline V gene, SGHVS is the CDR1 and FQNEAQ is the CDR2. Sequenced input: peripheral blood. The chain links TRBV7-8 with TRBJ1-6; the D gene identity is not certain. The receptor was derived from a man aged 25 to 40 who had recovered from COVID-19. The CDR3 loop reads CASSSSNFLPLHF. The nucleotides are TGTGCCAGCAGCTCAAGTAACTTTCTACCCCTCCACTTT.